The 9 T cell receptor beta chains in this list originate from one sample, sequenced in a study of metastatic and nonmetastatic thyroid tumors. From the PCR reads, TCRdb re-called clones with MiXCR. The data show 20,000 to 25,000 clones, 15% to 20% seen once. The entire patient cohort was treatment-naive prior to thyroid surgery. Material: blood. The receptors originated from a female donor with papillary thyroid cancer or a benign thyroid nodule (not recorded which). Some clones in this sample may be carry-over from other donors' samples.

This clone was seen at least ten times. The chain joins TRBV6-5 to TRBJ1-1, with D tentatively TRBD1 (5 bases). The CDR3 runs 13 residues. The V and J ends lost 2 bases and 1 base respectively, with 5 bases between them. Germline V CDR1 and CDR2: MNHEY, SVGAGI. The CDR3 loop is CASSYGQNTEAFF. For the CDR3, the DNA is TGTGCCAGCAGTTACGGACAGAACACTGAAGCTTTCTTT.

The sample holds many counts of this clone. For the CDR3, the DNA is TGCAGTGCGGCCAGGGGCCCGAACACCGGGGAGCTGTTTTTT. This gives the protein CSAARGPNTGELFF. The chain recombines TRBV20-1 with TRBJ2-2; D might be TRBD1 (6 bases). Trimming shortened V by 6 bases and J by 0 bases, and 11 bases separated the two germline ends. CDR1 is DFQATT, CDR2 SNEGSKA, per germline (reference sequence). The CDR3 loop spans 14 amino acids.

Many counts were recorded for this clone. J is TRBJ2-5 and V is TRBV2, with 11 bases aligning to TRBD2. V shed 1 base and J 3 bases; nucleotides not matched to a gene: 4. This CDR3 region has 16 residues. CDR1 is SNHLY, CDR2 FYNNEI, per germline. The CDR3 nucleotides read TGTGCCAGCAGTGAAGACATAGCGGGGGGGAAAGAGACCCAGTACTTC. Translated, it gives CASSEDIAGGKETQYF.

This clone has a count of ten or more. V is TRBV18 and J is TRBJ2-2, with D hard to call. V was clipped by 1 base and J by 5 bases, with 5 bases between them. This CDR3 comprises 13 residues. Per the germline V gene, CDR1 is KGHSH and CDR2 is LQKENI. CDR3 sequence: CASSPLRTGELFF. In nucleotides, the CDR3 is TGTGCCAGCTCACCACTGAGGACCGGGGAGCTGTTTTTT.

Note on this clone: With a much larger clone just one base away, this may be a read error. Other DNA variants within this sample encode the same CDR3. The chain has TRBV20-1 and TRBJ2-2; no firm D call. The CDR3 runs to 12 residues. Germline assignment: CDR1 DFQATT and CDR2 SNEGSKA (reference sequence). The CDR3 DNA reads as TGCAGTGCTAGTGAAGATACCGGCGAGCTGTTTTTT. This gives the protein CSASEDTGELFF.

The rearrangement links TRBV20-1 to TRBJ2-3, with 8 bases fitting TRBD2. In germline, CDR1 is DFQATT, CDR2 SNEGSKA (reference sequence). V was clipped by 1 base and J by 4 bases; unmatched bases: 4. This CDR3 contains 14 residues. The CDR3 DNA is TGCAGTGCTAGAGTTGGCGGGAGGTCAGATACGCAGTATTTT. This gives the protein CSARVGGRSDTQYF.

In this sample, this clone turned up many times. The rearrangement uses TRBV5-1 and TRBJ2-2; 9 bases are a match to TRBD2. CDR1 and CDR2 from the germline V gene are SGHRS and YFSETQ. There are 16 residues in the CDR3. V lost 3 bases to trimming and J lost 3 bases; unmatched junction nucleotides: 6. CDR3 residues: CASSSTTSGDTGELFF. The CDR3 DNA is TGCGCCAGCAGCTCGACGACTAGCGGTGACACCGGGGAGCTGTTTTTT.

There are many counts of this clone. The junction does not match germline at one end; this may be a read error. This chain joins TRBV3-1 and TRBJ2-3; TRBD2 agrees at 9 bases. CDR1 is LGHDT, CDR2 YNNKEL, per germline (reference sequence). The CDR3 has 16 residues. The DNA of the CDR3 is TGTGCCAGCCATAGCGGGAGAGTTGTTGGCACAGGTACGCAGTATTTT. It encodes CASHSGRVVGTGTQYF.

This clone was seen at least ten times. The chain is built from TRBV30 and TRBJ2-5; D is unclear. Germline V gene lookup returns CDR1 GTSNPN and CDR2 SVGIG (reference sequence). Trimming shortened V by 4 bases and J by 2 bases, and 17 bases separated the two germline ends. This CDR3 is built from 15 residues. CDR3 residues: CAWKTTQTVQETQYF. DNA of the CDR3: TGTGCCTGGAAAACGACCCAAACAGTACAAGAGACCCAGTACTTC.